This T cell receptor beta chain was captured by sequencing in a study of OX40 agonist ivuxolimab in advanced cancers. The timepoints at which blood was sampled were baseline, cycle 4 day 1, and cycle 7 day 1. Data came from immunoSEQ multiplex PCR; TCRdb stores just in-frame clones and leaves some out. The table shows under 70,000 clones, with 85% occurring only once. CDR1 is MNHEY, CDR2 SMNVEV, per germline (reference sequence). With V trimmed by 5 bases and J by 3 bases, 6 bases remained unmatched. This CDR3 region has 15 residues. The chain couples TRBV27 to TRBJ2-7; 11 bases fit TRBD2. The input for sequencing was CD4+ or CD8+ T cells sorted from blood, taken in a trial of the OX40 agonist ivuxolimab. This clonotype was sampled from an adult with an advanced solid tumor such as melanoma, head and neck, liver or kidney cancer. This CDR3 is CASSLRLAGLYEQYF. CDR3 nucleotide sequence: TGTGCCAGCAGTCTTAGACTAGCGGGACTCTACGAGCAGTACTTC.